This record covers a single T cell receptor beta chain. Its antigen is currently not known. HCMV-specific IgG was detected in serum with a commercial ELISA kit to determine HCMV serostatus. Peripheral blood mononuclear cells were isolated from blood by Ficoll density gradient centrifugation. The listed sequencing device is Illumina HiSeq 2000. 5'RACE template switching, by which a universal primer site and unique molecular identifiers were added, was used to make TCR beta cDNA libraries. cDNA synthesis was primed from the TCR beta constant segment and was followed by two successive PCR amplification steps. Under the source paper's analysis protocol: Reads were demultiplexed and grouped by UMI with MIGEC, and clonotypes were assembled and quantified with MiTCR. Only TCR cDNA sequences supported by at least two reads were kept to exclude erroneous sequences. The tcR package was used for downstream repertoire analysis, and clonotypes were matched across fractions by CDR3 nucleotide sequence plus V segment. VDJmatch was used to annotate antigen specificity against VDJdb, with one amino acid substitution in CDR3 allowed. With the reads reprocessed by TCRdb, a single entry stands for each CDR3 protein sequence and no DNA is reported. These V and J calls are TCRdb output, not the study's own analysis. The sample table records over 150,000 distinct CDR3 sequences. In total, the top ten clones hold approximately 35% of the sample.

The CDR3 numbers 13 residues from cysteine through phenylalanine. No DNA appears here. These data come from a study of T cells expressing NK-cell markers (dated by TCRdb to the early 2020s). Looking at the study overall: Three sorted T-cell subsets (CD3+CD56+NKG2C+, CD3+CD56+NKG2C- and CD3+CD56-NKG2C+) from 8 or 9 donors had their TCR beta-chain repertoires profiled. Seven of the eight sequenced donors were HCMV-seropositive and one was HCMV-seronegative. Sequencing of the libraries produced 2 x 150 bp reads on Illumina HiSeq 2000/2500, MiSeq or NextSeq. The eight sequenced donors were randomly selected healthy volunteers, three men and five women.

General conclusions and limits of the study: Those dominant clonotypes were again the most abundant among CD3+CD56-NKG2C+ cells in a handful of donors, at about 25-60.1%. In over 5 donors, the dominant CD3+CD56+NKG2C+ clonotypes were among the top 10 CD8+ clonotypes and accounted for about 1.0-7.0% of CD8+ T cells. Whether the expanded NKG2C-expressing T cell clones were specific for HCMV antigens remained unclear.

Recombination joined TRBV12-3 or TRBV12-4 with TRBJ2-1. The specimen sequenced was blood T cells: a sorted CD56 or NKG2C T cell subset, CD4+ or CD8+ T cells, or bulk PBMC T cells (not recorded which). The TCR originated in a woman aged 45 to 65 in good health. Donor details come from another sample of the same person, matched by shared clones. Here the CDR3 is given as CASSPPSLDEQFF.